This T cell receptor (beta chain) was documented in a study of cytotoxic CD8 clonotypes in ibrutinib-treated CLL. Trimming cost V 5 bases and J 4 bases; bases outside gene matches: 12. The CDR3 totals 16 residues. Germline V gene data show CDR1 as SGHAT and CDR2 as FQDESV (reference sequence). Measured with immunoSEQ multiplex PCR; TCRdb has only the in-frame clones, and not every one. The table shows around 150,000 clones, with nearly 90% occurring only once. The sequencing used PBMCs, collected at disease progression, from a patient treated with ibrutinib. The rearrangement joins TRBV11-1 to TRBJ2-5; 8 bases are shared with TRBD1. The receptor was isolated from a human donor with chronic lymphocytic leukemia. As DNA, the CDR3 is TGTGCCAGCAGCCGGTGGCAGGGGGCGGTAAGAGAGACCCAGTACTTC. This sequence encodes CASSRWQGAVRETQYF.